Listed here are 21 T cell receptor beta chains from one sample, sequenced in a study of control samples from healthy donors and cancer patients. The protocol was immunoSEQ multiplex PCR, while the TCRdb copy is restricted to in-frame clones and leaves out a portion. Of tens of thousands of clones detected, 70% to 90% appear once; the ten largest clones hold less than 8.5%. What was sequenced was blood. Every receptor here comes from a woman aged 55-69 years in good health.

The CDR3 nucleotides read TGCGCCAGCAGCTTGGCCGGACAGGGAAGCACAGATACGCAGTATTTT. It codes for CASSLAGQGSTDTQYF. V and J are TRBV5-1 and TRBJ2-3; 8 nucleotides line up with TRBD1. Per germline, CDR1 SGHRS and CDR2 YFSETQ. V shed 0 bases, J shed 0 bases, and the junction held 3 bases outside the gene matches. This CDR3 spans 16 amino acids.

The V gene is TRBV3-1 (or the pseudogene TRBV3-2), the J gene TRBJ1-5; D not certain. V shed 2 bases and J shed 10 bases, with 12 bases lying between them. Germline V gene data show CDR1 as LGHDT and CDR2 as YNNKEL (reference sequence). The CDR3 sequence is 13 residues long. The CDR3 bases are TGTGCCAGCAGCCAATATTTATCCTCTCCCCAGCATTTT. The encoded protein is CASSQYLSSPQHF.

This chain links TRBV3-1 (or the pseudogene TRBV3-2) with TRBJ1-2; D ambiguous. CDR3 length: 12 amino acids. Germline V gives CDR1 LGHDT, CDR2 YNNKEL (reference sequence). Trimming removed 0 bases at V and 7 bases at J, with 6 bases between. The CDR3: CASSQDLGGYTF. The CDR3 nucleotides read TGTGCCAGCAGCCAAGATCTGGGTGGCTACACCTTC.

The chain links TRBV25-1 to TRBJ1-2; D uncertain. Germline lookup yields CDR1 MGHDK and CDR2 SYGVNS. Trimming removed 1 base at V and 4 bases at J, with 7 bases between. This CDR3 contains 13 residues. The CDR3 loop reads CASSELTSYGYTF. The CDR3 coding sequence is TGTGCCAGCAGTGAATTGACCAGCTATGGCTACACCTTC.

CDR3 bases: TGTGCCAGCAGTGACGACAGGGGTGAAAAACTGTTTTTT. It encodes CASSDDRGEKLFF. V usage is TRBV6-1 and J usage is TRBJ1-4; TRBD1 matches at 8 bases. Germline V gene lookup returns CDR1 MNHNS and CDR2 SASEGT. The CDR3 totals 13 residues. J gave up 7 bases and V 3 bases, and 1 base lay outside the gene matches.

The chain uses TRBV19 and TRBJ1-1; D is uncertain. Germline lookup yields CDR1 LNHDA and CDR2 SQIVND (reference sequence). The CDR3 length is 15 residues. Trimming cost V 4 bases and J 5 bases, with 17 bases left between them. CDR3 sequence (DNA): TGTGCCAGTAGTACTAGCGACGGAGTTATTACTGAAGCTTTCTTT. Translating gives CASSTSDGVITEAFF. Complete variable domain (other parts from reference TRBV19 and TRBJ1-1): DGGITQSPKYLFRKEGQNVTLSCEQNLNHDAMYWYRQDPGQGLRLIYYSQIVNDFQKGDIAEGYSVSREKKESFPLTVTSAQKNPTAFYLCASSTSDGVITEAFFGQGTRLTVV.

This chain links TRBV7-3 with TRBJ2-1, with D unresolved. CDR3 size: 15 residues. Trimming pared 5 bases from V and 0 bases from J, leaving 11 bases between. In germline, CDR1 is SGHTA, CDR2 FQGTGA. The CDR3 protein is CASSPRLSSYNEQFF. The DNA of the CDR3 is TGTGCCAGCAGCCCCAGACTGAGCTCCTACAATGAGCAGTTCTTC.

This chain links TRBV25-1 with TRBJ1-2; 7 bases line up with TRBD1. The V gene end was trimmed by 0 bases and the J gene end by 4 bases; junction bases not matched to a gene: 5. CDR3 size: 15 residues. Germline CDR1 reads MGHDK; CDR2 reads SYGVNS. The CDR3 protein is CASSEYQSGGYGYTF. For the CDR3, the DNA is TGTGCCAGCAGTGAATATCAGTCAGGGGGCTATGGCTACACCTTC.

This clone showed up just once. The chain carries TRBV19 and TRBJ2-5; D gene uncertain. This CDR3 has 14 amino acids. Between the trimmed V and J ends, which lost 2 bases and 2 bases, there was a span of 9 bases. CDR1 and CDR2 from the germline V gene are LNHDA and SQIVND (reference sequence). This CDR3 is CASSISSVQETQYF. DNA of the CDR3: TGTGCCAGTAGTATAAGTAGTGTACAAGAGACCCAGTACTTC.

The chain has TRBV5-1 and TRBJ1-1; possible D gene TRBD1, 6 bases. The germline gives CDR1 SGHRS, CDR2 YFSETQ. With 4 bases removed from V and 7 bases from J, the gap between germline ends came to 26 bases. This CDR3 has 17 amino acids. The CDR3, as DNA: TGCGCCAGCAGCCTTTCAACCGGGACAAGCGAGGTGGGTGAAGCTTTCTTT. It codes for CASSLSTGTSEVGEAFF.

The rearrangement uses TRBV16 and TRBJ2-7; TRBD2 is a possible D gene (7 bases). The length of the CDR3 is 12 residues. The V gene's germline CDR1 is KGHSY and CDR2 FQNENV. V was clipped by 4 bases and J by 6 bases, with 10 bases between them. The CDR3 DNA reads TGTGCCAGCAGCCCCGGGGGGCCCGAGCAGTACTTC. Its protein is CASSPGGPEQYF.

The V and J genes are TRBV7-9 and TRBJ2-2, with 9 bases fitting TRBD1. Germline lookup yields CDR1 SEHNR and CDR2 FQNEAQ (reference sequence). The junction had 8 bases not matched to a gene; V was cut back by 5 bases and J by 4 bases. The CDR3 length is 16 residues. The DNA for the CDR3 is TGTGCCAGCAGCGACCGGGACAGGGCCCTCACCGGGGAGCTGTTTTTT. Translated: CASSDRDRALTGELFF.

V and J are TRBV27 and TRBJ1-4, with TRBD1 matching over 8 bases. The CDR3 has 14 amino acids. CDR1 and CDR2 from the germline V gene are MNHEY and SMNVEV (reference sequence). Trimming at V came to 6 bases and at J to 8 bases, leaving 8 bases not matched to a gene. The CDR3: CASSLDRGDEKLFF. In DNA, the CDR3 is TGTGCCAGCAGCCTCGACAGGGGAGACGAAAAACTGTTTTTT.

The V call is TRBV19, the J call TRBJ2-5; D is tentatively TRBD1 or TRBD2 (6 bases each). V lost 5 bases and J lost 5, with 12 bases in between. The CDR3 has 13 residues. Germline assignment: CDR1 LNHDA and CDR2 SQIVND (reference sequence). As DNA, the CDR3 is TGTGCCAGTAGTCCACAGGGAGGCGAGACCCAGTACTTC. Residues: CASSPQGGETQYF.

V is TRBV28 and J is TRBJ1-6; D is unclear. Germline V gene sequence: CDR1 MDHEN, CDR2 SYDVKM. The length of the CDR3 is 15 residues. V was trimmed by 1 base and J by 9 bases, leaving 13 bases between them. CDR3 bases: TGTGCCAGCAGTTTATTTACCCCGCCGGGTTCACCCCTCCACTTT. Encoded protein: CASSLFTPPGSPLHF.

In DNA form, the CDR3 reads TGTGCCACCAGTGATCCCTCTCATAACACGGGGTTTAATTCACCCCTCCACTTT. The encoded protein is CATSDPSHNTGFNSPLHF. The chain combines TRBV24-1 with TRBJ1-6; D is ambiguous. The V gene lost 3 bases and the J gene lost 6 bases, with 20 bases spanning the gap. Germline-derived CDR1 and CDR2 are KGHDR and SFDVKD. This CDR3 is built from 18 residues.

This clone was found a few times. The rearrangement joins TRBV19 to TRBJ1-2; D unresolved. This CDR3 has 11 amino acids. Per germline, CDR1 LNHDA and CDR2 SQIVND (reference sequence). V dropped 7 bases and J dropped 5 bases, with 8 bases sitting between them. DNA of the CDR3: TGTGCCAGTACAAAGGATTATGGCTACACCTTC. This sequence encodes CASTKDYGYTF.

This clone was counted a single time. The CDR3 DNA reads TGTGCCAGCAGCCGGGACTACGCCAACGAGCAGTACTTC. It codes for CASSRDYANEQYF. The chain joins TRBV6-2 or TRBV6-3 to TRBJ2-7; 7 bases agree with TRBD2. The ends lost 6 bases at V and 5 bases at J; junction bases unmatched: 7. Germline V gives CDR1 MNHEY, CDR2 SVGEGT. The CDR3 is 13 residues long.

This clone was detected only a few times. The rearrangement uses TRBV20-1 and TRBJ2-4, with D perhaps TRBD1 (5 bases). In germline, CDR1 is DFQATT, CDR2 SNEGSKA (reference sequence). Trimming pared 5 bases from V and 5 bases from J, leaving 7 bases between. This CDR3 is built from 11 residues. CDR3: CSAEGENIQYF. CDR3 DNA: TGCAGTGCTGAAGGGGAAAACATTCAGTACTTC.

The chain joins TRBV9 to TRBJ2-1; 12 bases line up with TRBD2. The CDR3 is 17 amino acids. Trimming took 3 bases from V and 0 from J; bases not matched to a gene: 4. The V gene's germline CDR1 is SGDLS and CDR2 YYNGEE. The CDR3 sequence is CASSAGTSGLSYNEQFF. DNA for the CDR3: TGTGCCAGCAGCGCTGGGACTAGCGGGCTCTCCTACAATGAGCAGTTCTTC.

The chain has TRBV7-2 and TRBJ2-3; 7 nucleotides line up with TRBD2. V shed 4 bases, J shed 4 bases, and the junction held 8 bases outside the gene matches. Germline values: CDR1 SGHTA, CDR2 FQGNSA. CDR3 size: 15 residues. This CDR3 reads CASSSLARSADTQYF. DNA for the CDR3: TGTGCCAGCAGCTCACTAGCGAGGTCGGCAGATACGCAGTATTTT. Variable domain in full (rest from reference TRBV7-2 and TRBJ2-3): GAGVSQSPSNKVTEKGKDVELRCDPISGHTALYWYRQSLGQGLEFLIYFQGNSAPDKSGLPSDRFSAERTGGSVSTLTIQRTQQEDSAVYLCASSSLARSADTQYFGPGTRLTVL.